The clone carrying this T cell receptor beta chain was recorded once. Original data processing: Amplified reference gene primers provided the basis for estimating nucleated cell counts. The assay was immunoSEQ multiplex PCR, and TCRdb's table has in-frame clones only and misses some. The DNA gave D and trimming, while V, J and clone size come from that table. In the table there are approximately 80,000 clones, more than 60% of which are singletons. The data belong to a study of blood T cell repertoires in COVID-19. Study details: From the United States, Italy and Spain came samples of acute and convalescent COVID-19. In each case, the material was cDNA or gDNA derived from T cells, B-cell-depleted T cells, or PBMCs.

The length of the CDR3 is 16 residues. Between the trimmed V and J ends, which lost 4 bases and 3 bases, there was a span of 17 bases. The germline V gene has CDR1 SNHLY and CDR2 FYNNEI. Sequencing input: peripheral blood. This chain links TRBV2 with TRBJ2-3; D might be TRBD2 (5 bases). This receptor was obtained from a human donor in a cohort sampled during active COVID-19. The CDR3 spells CASSASPSSRTDTQYF. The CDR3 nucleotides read TGTGCCAGCAGTGCCTCCCCTAGCAGTAGGACAGATACGCAGTATTTT.